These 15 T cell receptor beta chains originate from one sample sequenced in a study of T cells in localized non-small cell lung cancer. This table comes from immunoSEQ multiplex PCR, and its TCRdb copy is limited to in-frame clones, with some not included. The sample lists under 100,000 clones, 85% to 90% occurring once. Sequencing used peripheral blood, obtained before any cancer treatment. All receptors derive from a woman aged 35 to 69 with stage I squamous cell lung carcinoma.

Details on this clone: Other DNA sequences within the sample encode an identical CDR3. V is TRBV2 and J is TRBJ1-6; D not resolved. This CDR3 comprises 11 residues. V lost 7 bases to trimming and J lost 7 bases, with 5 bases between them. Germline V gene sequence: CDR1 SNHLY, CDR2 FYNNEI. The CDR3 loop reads CASTENSPLHF. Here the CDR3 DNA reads TGTGCCAGCACGGAGAATTCACCCCTCCACTTT.

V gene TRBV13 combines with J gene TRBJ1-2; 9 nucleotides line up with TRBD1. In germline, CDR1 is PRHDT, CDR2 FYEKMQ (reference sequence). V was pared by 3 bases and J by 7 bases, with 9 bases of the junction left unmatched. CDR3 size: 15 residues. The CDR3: CASSFGGQGLTGYTF. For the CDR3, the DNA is TGTGCCAGCAGCTTCGGGGGACAGGGTCTTACTGGCTACACCTTC.

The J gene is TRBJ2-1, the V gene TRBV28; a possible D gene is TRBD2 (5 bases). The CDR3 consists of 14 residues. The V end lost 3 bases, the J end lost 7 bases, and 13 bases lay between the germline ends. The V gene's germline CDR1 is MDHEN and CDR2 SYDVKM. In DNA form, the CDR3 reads TGTGCCAGCAGTTTCCCCCGGGATTCAAATGAGCAGTTCTTC. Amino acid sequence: CASSFPRDSNEQFF.

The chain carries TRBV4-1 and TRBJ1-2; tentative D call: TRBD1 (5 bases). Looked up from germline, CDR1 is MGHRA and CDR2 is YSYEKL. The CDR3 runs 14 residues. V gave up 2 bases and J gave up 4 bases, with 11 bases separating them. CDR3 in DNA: TGCGCCAGCAGCCAACCGGGAGGGGTCTATGGCTACACCTTC. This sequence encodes CASSQPGGVYGYTF.

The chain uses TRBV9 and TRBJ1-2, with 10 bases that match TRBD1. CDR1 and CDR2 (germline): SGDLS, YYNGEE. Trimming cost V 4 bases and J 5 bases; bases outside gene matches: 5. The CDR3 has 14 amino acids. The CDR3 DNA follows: TGTGCCAGCAGCCCCGGGACAGGGGTATATGGCTACACCTTC. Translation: CASSPGTGVYGYTF.

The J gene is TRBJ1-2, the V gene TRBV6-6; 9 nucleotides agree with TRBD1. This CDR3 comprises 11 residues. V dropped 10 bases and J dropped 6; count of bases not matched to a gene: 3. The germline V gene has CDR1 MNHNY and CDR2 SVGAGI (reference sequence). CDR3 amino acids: CANRGLDGYTF. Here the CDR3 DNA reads TGTGCCAACAGGGGGCTCGATGGCTACACCTTC.

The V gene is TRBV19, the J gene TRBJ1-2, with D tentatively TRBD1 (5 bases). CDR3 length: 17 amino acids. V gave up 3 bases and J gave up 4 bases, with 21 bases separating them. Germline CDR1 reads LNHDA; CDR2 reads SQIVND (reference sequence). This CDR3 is CASSMEYQRGRGYGYTF. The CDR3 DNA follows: TGTGCCAGTAGTATGGAATATCAGAGGGGTAGGGGCTATGGCTACACCTTC.

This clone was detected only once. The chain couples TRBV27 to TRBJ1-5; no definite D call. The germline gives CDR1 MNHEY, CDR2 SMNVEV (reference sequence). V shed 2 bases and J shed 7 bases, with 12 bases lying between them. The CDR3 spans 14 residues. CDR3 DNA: TGTGCCAGCAGTTTAGAGGGTCTTAACCAGCCCCAGCATTTT. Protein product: CASSLEGLNQPQHF.

The CDR3 DNA reads as TGTGCCAGCAGCTCCCTAACAGGGCGTACTAACTATGGCTACACCTTC. It translates to CASSSLTGRTNYGYTF. This chain connects TRBV11-1 to TRBJ1-2, with a possible D match to TRBD1 (6 bases). The length of the CDR3 is 16 residues. The germline gives CDR1 SGHAT, CDR2 FQDESV (reference sequence). V was pared by 4 bases and J by 0 bases, with 15 bases between.

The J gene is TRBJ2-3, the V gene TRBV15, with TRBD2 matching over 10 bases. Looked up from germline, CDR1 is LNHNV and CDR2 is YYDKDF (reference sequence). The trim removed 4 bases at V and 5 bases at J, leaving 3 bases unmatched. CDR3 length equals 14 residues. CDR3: CATSTRTSGDTQYF. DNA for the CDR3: TGTGCCACCAGCACTAGGACTAGCGGAGATACGCAGTATTTT. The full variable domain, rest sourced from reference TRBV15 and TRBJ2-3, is DAMVIQNPRYQVTQFGKPVTLSCSQTLNHNVMYWYQQKSSQAPKLLFHYYDKDFNNEADTPDNFQSRRPNTSFCFLDIRSPGLGDTAMYLCATSTRTSGDTQYFGPGTRLTVL.

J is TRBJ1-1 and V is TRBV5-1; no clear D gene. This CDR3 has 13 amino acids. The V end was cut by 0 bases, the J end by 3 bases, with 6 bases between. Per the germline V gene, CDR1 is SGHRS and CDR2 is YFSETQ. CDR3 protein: CASSLAADTEAFF. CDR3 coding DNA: TGCGCCAGCAGCTTGGCCGCGGACACTGAAGCTTTCTTT.

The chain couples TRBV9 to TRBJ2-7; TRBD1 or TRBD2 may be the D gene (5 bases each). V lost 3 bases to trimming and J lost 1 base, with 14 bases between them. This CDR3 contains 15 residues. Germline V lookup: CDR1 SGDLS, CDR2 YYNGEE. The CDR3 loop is CASSAGRTFSYEQYF. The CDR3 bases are TGTGCCAGCAGCGCGGGACGGACGTTTTCCTACGAGCAGTACTTC.

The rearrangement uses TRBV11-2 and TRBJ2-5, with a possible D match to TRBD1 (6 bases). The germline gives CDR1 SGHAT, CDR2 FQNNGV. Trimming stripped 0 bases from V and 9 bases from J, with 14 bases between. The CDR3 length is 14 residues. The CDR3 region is CASSLEPLDRSQYF. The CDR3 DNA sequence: TGTGCCAGCAGCTTAGAGCCTTTGGACAGATCCCAGTACTTC.

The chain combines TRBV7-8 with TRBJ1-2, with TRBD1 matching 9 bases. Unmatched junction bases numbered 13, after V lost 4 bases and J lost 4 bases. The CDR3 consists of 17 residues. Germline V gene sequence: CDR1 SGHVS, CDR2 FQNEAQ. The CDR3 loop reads CASSYGQGRVTSYGYTF. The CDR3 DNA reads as TGTGCCAGCAGCTACGGACAGGGGAGGGTAACGAGCTATGGCTACACCTTC. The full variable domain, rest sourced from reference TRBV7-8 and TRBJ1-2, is GAGVSQSPRYKVAKRGQDVALRCDPISGHVSLFWYQQALGQGPEFLTYFQNEAQLDKSGLPSDRFFAERPEGSVSTLKIQRTQQEDSAVYLCASSYGQGRVTSYGYTFGSGTRLTVV.

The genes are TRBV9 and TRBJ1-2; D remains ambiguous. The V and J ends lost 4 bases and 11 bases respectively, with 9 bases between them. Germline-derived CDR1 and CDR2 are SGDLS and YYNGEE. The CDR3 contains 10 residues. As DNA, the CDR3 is TGTGCCAGCAGCCCCGACCTATACACCTTC. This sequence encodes CASSPDLYTF.